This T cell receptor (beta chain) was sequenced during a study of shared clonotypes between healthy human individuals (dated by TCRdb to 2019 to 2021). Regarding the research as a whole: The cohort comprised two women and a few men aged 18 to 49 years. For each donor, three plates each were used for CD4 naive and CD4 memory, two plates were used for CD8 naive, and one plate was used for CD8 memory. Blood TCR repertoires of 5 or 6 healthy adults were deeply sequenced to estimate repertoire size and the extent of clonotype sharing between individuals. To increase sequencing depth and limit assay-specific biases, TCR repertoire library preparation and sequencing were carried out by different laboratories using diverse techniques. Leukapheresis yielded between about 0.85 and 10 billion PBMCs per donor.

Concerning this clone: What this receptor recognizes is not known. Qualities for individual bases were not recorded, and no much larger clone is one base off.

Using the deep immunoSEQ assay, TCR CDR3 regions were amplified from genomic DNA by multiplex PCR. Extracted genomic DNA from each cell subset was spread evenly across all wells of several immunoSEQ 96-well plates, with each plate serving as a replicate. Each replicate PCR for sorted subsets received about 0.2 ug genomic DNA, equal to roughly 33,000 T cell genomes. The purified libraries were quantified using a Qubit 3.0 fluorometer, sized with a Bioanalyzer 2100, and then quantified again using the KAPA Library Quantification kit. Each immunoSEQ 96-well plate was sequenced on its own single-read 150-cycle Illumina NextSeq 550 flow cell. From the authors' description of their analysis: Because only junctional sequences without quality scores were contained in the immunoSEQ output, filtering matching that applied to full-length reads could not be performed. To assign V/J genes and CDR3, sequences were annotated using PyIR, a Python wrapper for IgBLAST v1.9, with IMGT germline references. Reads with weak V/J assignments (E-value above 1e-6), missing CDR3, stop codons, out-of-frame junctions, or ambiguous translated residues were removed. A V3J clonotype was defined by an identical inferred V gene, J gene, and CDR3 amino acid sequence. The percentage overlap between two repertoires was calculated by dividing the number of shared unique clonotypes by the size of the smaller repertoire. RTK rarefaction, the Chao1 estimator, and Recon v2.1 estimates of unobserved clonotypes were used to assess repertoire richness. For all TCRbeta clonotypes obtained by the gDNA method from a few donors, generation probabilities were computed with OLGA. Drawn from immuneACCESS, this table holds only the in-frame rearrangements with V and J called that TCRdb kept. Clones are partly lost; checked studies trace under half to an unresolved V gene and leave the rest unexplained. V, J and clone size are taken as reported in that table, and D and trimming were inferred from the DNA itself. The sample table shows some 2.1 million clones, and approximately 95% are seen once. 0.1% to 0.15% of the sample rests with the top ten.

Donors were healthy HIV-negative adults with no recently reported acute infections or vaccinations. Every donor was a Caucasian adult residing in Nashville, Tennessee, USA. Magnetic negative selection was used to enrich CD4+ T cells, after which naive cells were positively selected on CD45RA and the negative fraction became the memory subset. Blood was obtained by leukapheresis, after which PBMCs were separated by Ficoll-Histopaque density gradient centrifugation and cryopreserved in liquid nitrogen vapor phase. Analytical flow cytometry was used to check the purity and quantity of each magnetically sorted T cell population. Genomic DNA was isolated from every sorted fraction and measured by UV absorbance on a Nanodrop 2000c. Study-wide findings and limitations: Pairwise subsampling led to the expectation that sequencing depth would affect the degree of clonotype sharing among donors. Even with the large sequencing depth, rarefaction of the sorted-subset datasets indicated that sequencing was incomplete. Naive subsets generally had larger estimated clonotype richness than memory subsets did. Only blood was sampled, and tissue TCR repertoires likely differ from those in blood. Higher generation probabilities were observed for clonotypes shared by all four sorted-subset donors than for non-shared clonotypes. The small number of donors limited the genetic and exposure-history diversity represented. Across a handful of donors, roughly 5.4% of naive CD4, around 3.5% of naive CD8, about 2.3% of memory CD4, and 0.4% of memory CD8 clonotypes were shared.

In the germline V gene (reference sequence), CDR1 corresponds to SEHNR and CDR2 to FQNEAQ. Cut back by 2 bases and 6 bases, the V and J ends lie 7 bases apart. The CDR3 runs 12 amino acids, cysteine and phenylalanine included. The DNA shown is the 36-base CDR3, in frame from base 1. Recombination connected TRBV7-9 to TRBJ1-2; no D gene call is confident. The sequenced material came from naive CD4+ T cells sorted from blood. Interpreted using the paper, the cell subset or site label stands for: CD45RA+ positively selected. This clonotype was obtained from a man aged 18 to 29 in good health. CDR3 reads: CASSLLGDGYTF. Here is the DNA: TGTGCCAGCAGCTTACTGGGCGATGGCTACACCTTC.